Sequencing of this TCR beta chain was carried out in a study of T cell responses to AZD1222 COVID-19 vaccine. Assay: immunoSEQ multiplex PCR; the TCRdb copy retains only in-frame clones and omits some. This table has more than 150,000 clones, 85% to 95% appearing once. Germline V gene lookup returns CDR1 MNHNS and CDR2 SASEGT. Deletions cut 4 bases from V and 1 base from J, with 14 bases between. This CDR3 spans 16 amino acids. This receptor was obtained from an adult who received the AZD1222 COVID-19 vaccine. The material was peripheral blood, obtained 28 days after the second AZD1222 dose. V is TRBV6-1 and J is TRBJ1-3; the D is unclear. CDR3 bases: TGTGCCAGCAGTGCGAGAGAGATTCCTTCTGGAAACACCATATATTTT. Its translation: CASSAREIPSGNTIYF.